This T cell receptor beta chain appears in the sequencing data of a study of radiotherapy plus CTLA-4 blockade in lung cancer. Across the study: Of all patients, approximately 20% responded objectively and approximately 30% showed disease control.

Overall study findings and caveats: Among reported predictors of response, early blood T cell clone dynamics with interferon-beta performed best. Some TCR clones had been derived from tumors. These clones expanded in peripheral blood after radiotherapy plus ipilimumab.

There are 14 residues in the CDR3. Unmatched junction bases numbered 2, after V lost 2 bases and J lost 0 bases. Germline V gives CDR1 GTSNPN, CDR2 SVGIG (reference sequence). TCRdb's table, derived via immunoSEQ multiplex PCR, lists solely in-frame clones and lacks some. The data show 90,000 to 150,000 clones, with approximately 80% seen just once and about 5% held by the top ten. Regarding this clone: The antigen remains unidentified.

This TCR came from a human donor with non-small cell lung cancer who had a partial response to radiotherapy plus ipilimumab. Sequencing used peripheral blood, obtained from a patient treated with radiotherapy plus ipilimumab. The chain combines TRBV30 with TRBJ1-1, with TRBD1 matching over 8 bases. For the CDR3, the DNA is TGTGCCTGGAGTCCGGGACAGGTGAACACTGAAGCTTTCTTT. It codes for CAWSPGQVNTEAFF. Filled out from reference TRBV30 and TRBJ1-1, the complete variable domain reads SQTIHQWPATLVQPVGSPLSLECTVEGTSNPNLYWYRQAAGRGLQLLFYSVGIGQISSEVPQNLSASRPQDRQFILSSKKLLLSDSGFYLCAWSPGQVNTEAFFGQGTRLTVV.